This T cell receptor (beta chain) was captured in a study of shared clonotypes between healthy human individuals. Ten immunoSEQ deep assay plates were used to sequence unsorted PBMC DNA. Profiling relied on immunoSEQ multiplex PCR, and the TCRdb table lists in-frame clones only, not all of them. The sample records about half a million clones, approximately 79% being singletons. Sequencing used PBMCs. The TCR sequence derives from a woman aged 40 to 49 in good health. Some clones in this sample may be carry-over from other donors' samples.

The CDR3 DNA reads as TGTGCCAGCAGCTTAAGGGGGTCCGGGGCAGATACGCAGTATTTT. It is translated as CASSLRGSGADTQYF. The chain couples TRBV7-6 to TRBJ2-3, with TRBD1 as a possible D gene (6 bases). V was trimmed by 2 bases and J by 4 bases, leaving 13 bases between them. Germline V gives CDR1 SGHVS, CDR2 FNYEAQ. The CDR3 is made up of 15 amino acids.